These 25 T cell receptor beta chains share one sample of origin, sequenced in a study of graft-versus-host responses after intestinal transplantation. What these receptors recognize is not known. The table came from immunoSEQ multiplex PCR; TCRdb's copy has only in-frame clones and leaves some out. The data contain tens of thousands of clones, 82% of them singletons. Sample: unstimulated CD8+ T cells sorted from spleen or lymph node cells, taken before transplant. The source is a human donor who was the organ donor for an intestinal transplant.

In its sample, this clone was seen once. V and J are TRBV14 and TRBJ2-1; the D is unclear. V was trimmed by 0 bases and J by 0 bases, leaving 6 bases between them. Germline CDR1 is SGHDN and CDR2 is FVKESK. The CDR3 covers 15 residues. CDR3 in amino acids: CASSQDLGSYNEQFF. CDR3 coding DNA: TGTGCCAGCAGCCAAGATCTCGGCTCCTACAATGAGCAGTTCTTC.

V and J are TRBV9 and TRBJ2-1; D is ambiguous. The germline V and J ends were trimmed by 0 bases and 7 bases, with 14 bases remaining between them. Per the germline V gene, CDR1 is SGDLS and CDR2 is YYNGEE. The CDR3 has 15 amino acids. CDR3 in amino acids: CASSVDETRWNEQFF. The DNA of the CDR3 is TGTGCCAGCAGCGTAGATGAGACCCGGTGGAATGAGCAGTTCTTC.

Comment on this clone: A junction end diverges from the germline sequence, so it may reflect a read error. This chain connects TRBV10-2 to TRBJ2-7; D not resolved. Germline lookup yields CDR1 WSHSY and CDR2 SAAADI. There are 14 residues in the CDR3. For the CDR3, the DNA is TGCGCCAGCAGTCAGTCCCACGTCGCGAATGAGCAGTACTTC. As protein: CASSQSHVANEQYF.

This chain joins TRBV6-5 and TRBJ1-2; D possibly corresponds to TRBD1 (6 bases). V was clipped by 5 bases and J by 6 bases, with 19 bases between them. The length of the CDR3 is 15 residues. Germline lookup yields CDR1 MNHEY and CDR2 SVGAGI. In DNA form, the CDR3 reads TGTGCCAGCAGTCTCTCTAGCGGGGGCCCGGATGGCTACACCTTC. It codes for CASSLSSGGPDGYTF.

The CDR3 reads CASSPAIGELFF. The CDR3 DNA reads as TGCGCCAGCAGCCCCGCGATCGGGGAGCTGTTTTTT. V usage is TRBV4-1 and J usage is TRBJ2-2; D is unresolved. Germline values: CDR1 MGHRA, CDR2 YSYEKL. CDR3 length: 12 amino acids. V was shortened by 4 bases and J by 7 bases, with 7 bases between the two germline ends.

The chain has TRBV2 and TRBJ1-1; TRBD1 matches at 8 bases. The CDR3 is 15 amino acids. The V gene end was trimmed by 6 bases and the J gene end by 2 bases; junction bases not matched to a gene: 8. Germline V lookup: CDR1 SNHLY, CDR2 FYNNEI. CDR3 residues: CASSPGQGKNTEAFF. In nucleotides, the CDR3 is TGTGCCAGCAGCCCCGGACAGGGTAAAAACACTGAAGCTTTCTTT.

This clone was seen just once. The chain carries TRBV4-1 and TRBJ2-3; 10 bases are a match to TRBD1. The CDR3 runs 18 residues. CDR1 and CDR2 (germline): MGHRA, YSYEKL. V lost 0 bases and J lost 6; bases outside the gene matches: 12. The CDR3 reads CASSQDGGQGDLGDTQYF. In nucleotides, the CDR3 is TGCGCCAGCAGCCAAGATGGCGGACAGGGGGACCTGGGGGATACGCAGTATTTT.

This clone was counted between two and nine times. This chain uses TRBV19 with TRBJ2-2, with D unresolved. CDR1 LNHDA and CDR2 SQIVND come from the germline V gene (reference sequence). V was cut by 3 bases and J by 7 bases, with 6 bases left in between. CDR3 length equals 12 residues. DNA for the CDR3: TGTGCCAGTAGTATCGGAATCGGGGAGCTGTTTTTT. Translated, it gives CASSIGIGELFF.

This clone has a handful of counts. This chain joins TRBV4-3 and TRBJ2-3; 12 nucleotides match TRBD2. The CDR3 is 17 residues long. The germline gives CDR1 LGHNA, CDR2 YSLEER. V was clipped by 4 bases and J by 4 bases; unmatched bases: 9. CDR3 region: CASSPGLAGILADTQYF. CDR3 in DNA: TGCGCCAGCAGCCCCGGACTAGCGGGGATTTTAGCAGATACGCAGTATTTT.

The chain combines TRBV19 with TRBJ2-7; TRBD2 matches at 9 bases. There are 15 residues in the CDR3. CDR1 is LNHDA and CDR2 is SQIVND in the germline V gene (reference sequence). With V trimmed by 0 bases and J by 3 bases, 3 bases remained unmatched. CDR3 residues: CASSIEIAGVYEQYF. The CDR3 region has the DNA TGTGCCAGTAGTATAGAAATAGCGGGAGTCTACGAGCAGTACTTC.

This clone showed up just once. The chain recombines TRBV5-1 with TRBJ2-1, with 13 bases lining up with TRBD2. The CDR3 is made up of 16 amino acids. Germline V gene data show CDR1 as SGHRS and CDR2 as YFSETQ. V lost 1 base, J lost 6 bases, and 4 bases stayed unmatched. CDR3 amino acids: CASSLTSGRGPNEQFF. CDR3 sequence (DNA): TGCGCCAGCAGCTTGACTAGCGGGAGGGGACCCAATGAGCAGTTCTTC.

This clone was picked up one time. The chain recombines TRBV14 with TRBJ2-7; D gene ambiguous. CDR1 is SGHDN, CDR2 FVKESK, per germline. V lost 0 bases and J lost 1, with 1 base in between. This CDR3 has 12 residues. CDR3 nucleotides: TGTGCCAGCAGCCAAGAATCCTACGAGCAGTACTTC. Translating gives CASSQESYEQYF.

The chain links TRBV19 to TRBJ1-3; tentatively, D is TRBD1 (6 bases). Trimming took 5 bases from V and 4 from J, leaving 12 bases between them. The CDR3 consists of 14 residues. Germline values: CDR1 LNHDA, CDR2 SQIVND (reference sequence). The CDR3 DNA sequence: TGTGCCAGTAGTCCGGAGGGGGTCGGAAACACCATATATTTT. As protein: CASSPEGVGNTIYF.

This clone is a singleton in its sample. The chain uses TRBV14 and TRBJ2-1; D ambiguous. Germline lookup yields CDR1 SGHDN and CDR2 FVKESK. Trimming pared 1 base from V and 7 bases from J, leaving 2 bases between. The CDR3 consists of 11 residues. This CDR3 is CASSQANEQFF. The CDR3 coding sequence is TGTGCCAGCAGCCAAGCGAATGAGCAGTTCTTC. Based on the CDR3 plus reference TRBV14 and TRBJ2-1, the full variable domain is EAGVTQFPSHSVIEKGQTVTLRCDPISGHDNLYWYRRVMGKEIKFLLHFVKESKQDESGMPNNRFLAERTGGTYSTLKVQPAELEDSGVYFCASSQANEQFFGPGTRLTVL.

The chain uses TRBV6-6 and TRBJ2-3; D perhaps matches TRBD2 (7 bases). Trimming removed 2 bases at V and 3 bases at J, with 12 bases between. Germline V gene lookup returns CDR1 MNHNY and CDR2 SVGAGI (reference sequence). The CDR3 consists of 15 residues. CDR3 nucleotide sequence: TGTGCCAGCAGTTACGGGGGGGCGGGAACAGATACGCAGTATTTT. Protein sequence: CASSYGGAGTDTQYF.

The CDR3 protein is CASSPVNTEAFF. The CDR3 nucleotides are TGTGCCAGCTCCCCTGTGAACACTGAAGCTTTCTTT. The chain combines TRBV6-1 with TRBJ1-1; D ambiguous. V was cut by 8 bases and J by 0 bases, with 7 bases left in between. This CDR3 spans 12 amino acids. Germline values: CDR1 MNHNS, CDR2 SASEGT.

The rearrangement joins TRBV4-3 to TRBJ1-1; the D gene is possibly TRBD1 (5 bases). V lost 3 bases to trimming and J lost 4 bases, with 15 bases between them. The V gene's germline CDR1 is LGHNA and CDR2 YSLEER. This CDR3 region has 15 residues. The CDR3 here is CASSHNAGGSTEAFF. Written as DNA, the CDR3 is TGCGCCAGCAGCCATAATGCGGGGGGTTCCACTGAAGCTTTCTTT.

This chain connects TRBV19 to TRBJ2-2; 12 bases line up with TRBD2. The germline gives CDR1 LNHDA, CDR2 SQIVND (reference sequence). The CDR3 covers 16 residues. Trimming removed 6 bases from V and 9 bases from J; junction bases left unmatched: 11. The CDR3 nucleotides are TGTGCCAGTAGCCTAGCGGGAGGGCGCAGTACCAGGGAGCTGTTTTTT. Its translation is CASSLAGGRSTRELFF. Drawing the rest from reference TRBV19 and TRBJ2-2, the complete variable domain is DGGITQSPKYLFRKEGQNVTLSCEQNLNHDAMYWYRQDPGQGLRLIYYSQIVNDFQKGDIAEGYSVSREKKESFPLTVTSAQKNPTAFYLCASSLAGGRSTRELFFGEGSRLTVL.

The rearrangement uses TRBV6-4 and TRBJ1-5; perhaps TRBD1 as D (5 bases). The V end lost 2 bases, the J end lost 0 bases, and 23 bases lay between the germline ends. Germline V gene lookup returns CDR1 MRHNA and CDR2 SNTAGT. This CDR3 is 20 amino acids long. The CDR3 DNA is TGTGCCAGCAGTGACCCCCACCAGGGAACCACCCTTTATAGCAATCAGCCCCAGCATTTT. The encoded protein is CASSDPHQGTTLYSNQPQHF.

This sequence joins TRBV19 and TRBJ1-5; the match to TRBD1 covers 10 bases. The CDR3 is 17 residues long. Germline V gives CDR1 LNHDA, CDR2 SQIVND (reference sequence). The V and J ends lost 3 bases and 1 base, in that order; junction bases with no gene match: 6. CDR3 sequence (DNA): TGTGCCAGTAGTATGAGGGACAGGGGCGGCAGCAATCAGCCCCAGCATTTT. It specifies CASSMRDRGGSNQPQHF.

The table lists this clone with a few counts. V gene TRBV4-1 combines with J gene TRBJ1-2; D ambiguous. The germline CDR1 and CDR2 sequences are MGHRA and YSYEKL. The CDR3 is made up of 13 amino acids. The V and J ends lost 4 bases and 1 base respectively, with 7 bases between them. CDR3 sequence reads: CASSPPGNYGYTF. The CDR3, as DNA: TGCGCCAGCAGCCCCCCGGGTAACTATGGCTACACCTTC.

The CDR3: CASSSGLAGYSYEQYF. Here the CDR3 DNA reads TGTGCCAGCAGCTCCGGACTAGCGGGTTACTCCTACGAGCAGTACTTC. V gene TRBV7-9 combines with J gene TRBJ2-7, with TRBD2 matching over 11 bases. The CDR3 is 16 residues long. V trimming: 4 bases; J trimming: 0 bases; junction bases outside the gene matches: 5. Germline CDR1 reads SEHNR; CDR2 reads FQNEAQ (reference sequence).

The chain employs TRBV4-1 and TRBJ1-4; no reliable D call. The CDR3 has 15 residues. Per the germline V gene, CDR1 is MGHRA and CDR2 is YSYEKL. V was pared by 1 base and J by 0 bases, with 6 bases between. DNA of the CDR3: TGCGCCAGCAGCCAAGTCCTGGCAACTAATGAAAAACTGTTTTTT. It translates to CASSQVLATNEKLFF.

This clone appeared a single time. The gene calls are TRBV7-9 and TRBJ1-2, with 9 bases matching TRBD1. Germline CDR1 reads SEHNR; CDR2 reads FQNEAQ (reference sequence). The CDR3 is 15 residues long. The trim removed 3 bases at V and 1 base at J, leaving 3 bases unmatched. The CDR3 region is CASSFRDRVNYGYTF. Written as DNA, the CDR3 is TGTGCCAGCAGCTTCCGGGACAGGGTTAACTATGGCTACACCTTC.

This clone has just a few counts. The rearrangement joins TRBV6-5 to TRBJ2-7, with TRBD2 matching 7 bases. CDR1 is MNHEY, CDR2 SVGAGI, per germline. This CDR3 comprises 14 residues. The junction had 6 bases not matched to a gene; V was cut back by 4 bases and J by 3 bases. CDR3 residues: CASSFSGSGYEQYF. DNA for the CDR3: TGTGCCAGCAGTTTTAGCGGGTCGGGCTACGAGCAGTACTTC.